These 25 T cell receptor beta chains share one sample of origin, sequenced in a study of control samples from healthy donors and cancer patients. The data were produced by immunoSEQ multiplex PCR, yet TCRdb's version contains in-frame clones alone and is incomplete. Among about 120,000 clones listed, approximately 87% were seen once. The material sequenced was blood. Receptor source: a man under 40 in good health.

The CDR3 region is CASKRGITPEAFF. CDR3 DNA: TGTGCCAGTAAACGTGGGATAACACCTGAAGCTTTCTTT. The chain carries TRBV19 and TRBJ1-1; no clear D gene. The CDR3 spans 13 residues. Germline V CDR1 and CDR2: LNHDA, SQIVND (reference sequence). With 7 bases removed from V and 6 bases from J, the gap between germline ends came to 15 bases. The full variable domain, its missing parts supplied by reference TRBV19 and TRBJ1-1, is DGGITQSPKYLFRKEGQNVTLSCEQNLNHDAMYWYRQDPGQGLRLIYYSQIVNDFQKGDIAEGYSVSREKKESFPLTVTSAQKNPTAFYLCASKRGITPEAFFGQGTRLTVV.

V usage is TRBV6-6 and J usage is TRBJ2-2, with 15 bases matching TRBD2. From germline, CDR1 is MNHNY and CDR2 SVGAGI (reference sequence). Trimming took 8 bases from V and 5 from J; bases not matched to a gene: 6. This CDR3 has 16 amino acids. CDR3 DNA sequence: TGTGCCAGCCGAGGACTAGCGGGGGGGCCGACCGGGGAGCTGTTTTTT. It yields the protein CASRGLAGGPTGELFF.

The chain recombines TRBV5-5 with TRBJ2-6; D is ambiguous. The CDR3 is 15 amino acids. V lost 4 bases to trimming and J lost 0 bases, with 8 bases between them. The germline gives CDR1 SGHKS, CDR2 YYEKEE (reference sequence). The CDR3 nucleotides are TGTGCCAGCAGCCCTGATAGCTCTGGGGCCAACGTCCTGACTTTC. This encodes CASSPDSSGANVLTF.

This clone showed up just a few times. The V gene is TRBV2, the J gene TRBJ1-5; TRBD1 aligns across 8 bases. Germline CDR1 reads SNHLY; CDR2 reads FYNNEI. The J segment lost 6 bases and the V segment lost 5 bases, leaving 12 bases of the junction unmatched. This CDR3 comprises 16 residues. The CDR3 loop is CASSMDRAVVGQPQHF. The CDR3 coding sequence is TGTGCCAGCAGTATGGACAGGGCGGTCGTGGGTCAGCCCCAGCATTTT.

This chain joins TRBV21-1 and TRBJ1-6. TRBV21-1 is designated a pseudogene. The CDR3 runs to 15 residues. The CDR3 reads CASSKERKGRSPLHF. DNA for the CDR3: TGTGCCAGCAGCAAAGAAAGGAAGGGAAGGTCACCCCTCCACTTT.

V usage is TRBV7-9 and J usage is TRBJ1-4; D gene ambiguous. From germline, CDR1 is SEHNR and CDR2 FQNEAQ (reference sequence). The CDR3 contains 11 residues. Trimming removed 3 bases at V and 7 bases at J, with 3 bases between. CDR3 sequence: CASSFSEKLFF. CDR3 sequence (DNA): TGTGCCAGCAGCTTCAGTGAAAAACTGTTTTTT.

This clone was recorded a few times. This chain uses TRBV2 with TRBJ2-3; D is unclear. CDR1 is SNHLY and CDR2 is FYNNEI in the germline V gene. Trimming took 1 base from V and 7 from J, leaving 15 bases between them. CDR3 length equals 15 residues. The CDR3 reads CASSEERSIRNTQYF. The CDR3 DNA reads TGTGCCAGCAGTGAAGAGAGGTCCATACGGAATACGCAGTATTTT.

The chain couples TRBV6-2 or TRBV6-3 to TRBJ2-1; no clear D. Germline CDR1 MNHEY, CDR2 SVGEGT. V dropped 1 base and J dropped 5 bases, with 6 bases sitting between them. The CDR3 extends over 13 amino acids. The CDR3 is CASSYYRDNEQFF. The CDR3 DNA is TGTGCCAGCAGTTACTATCGGGACAATGAGCAGTTCTTC.

This sequence joins TRBV7-2 and TRBJ2-1, with 8 nucleotides matching TRBD2. With 3 bases clipped from V and 7 bases from J, the junction kept 8 bases outside the gene matches. Germline CDR1 and CDR2: SGHTA and FQGNSA. This CDR3 region has 15 residues. The CDR3 DNA follows: TGTGCCAGCAGCTTCGGGGGGGCTGGGAGTAATGAGCAGTTCTTC. Residues: CASSFGGAGSNEQFF.

V gene TRBV6-1 combines with J gene TRBJ1-2; D not resolved. From germline, CDR1 is MNHNS and CDR2 SASEGT. Trimming took 3 bases from V and 8 from J, leaving 13 bases between them. This CDR3 has 13 amino acids. CDR3 DNA: TGTGCCAGCAGTGATGAGGCCGGGCTGGGCTACACCTTC. Its protein is CASSDEAGLGYTF.

The chain couples TRBV2 to TRBJ2-5; 14 bases match TRBD2. V lost 3 bases and J lost 2; bases outside the gene matches: 8. CDR1 and CDR2 from the germline V gene are SNHLY and FYNNEI. There are 18 residues in the CDR3. The CDR3 spells CASSDWTSGGSRQETQYF. Here the CDR3 DNA reads TGTGCCAGCAGTGATTGGACTAGCGGGGGGTCACGACAAGAGACCCAGTACTTC.

The gene calls are TRBV12-3 or TRBV12-4 and TRBJ2-1; perhaps TRBD1 as D (5 bases). V was shortened by 2 bases and J by 7 bases, with 9 bases between the two germline ends. This CDR3 is built from 13 residues. In DNA, the CDR3 is TGTGCCAGCAGTTTAAGGGGATTTAATGAGCAGTTCTTC. Its translation is CASSLRGFNEQFF.

This clone was found once. The chain couples TRBV30 to TRBJ2-5; perhaps TRBD1 as D (7 bases). The CDR3 extends over 13 amino acids. The V end was cut by 2 bases, the J end by 4 bases, with 11 bases between. Per the germline V gene, CDR1 is GTSNPN and CDR2 is SVGIG (reference sequence). CDR3 bases: TGTGCCTGGAGTATTCAGGGGGGAGAGACCCAGTACTTC. Amino acids: CAWSIQGGETQYF.

This sequence joins TRBV7-6 and TRBJ1-1, with D uncertain. The CDR3 length is 13 residues. V lost 5 bases to trimming and J lost 4 bases, with 11 bases between them. Germline V lookup: CDR1 SGHVS, CDR2 FNYEAQ. CDR3 sequence: CASSTRDGTEAFF. The CDR3 nucleotides are TGTGCCAGCAGCACAAGGGATGGCACTGAAGCTTTCTTT.

The chain couples TRBV15 to TRBJ1-4; D might be TRBD1 (6 bases). Germline-derived CDR1 and CDR2 are LNHNV and YYDKDF (reference sequence). The CDR3 has 14 residues. V was cut by 2 bases and J by 8 bases, with 12 bases left in between. In DNA, the CDR3 is TGTGCCACCAGCAGACAGGGGTCAGGGGAAAAACTGTTTTTT. Its protein product is CATSRQGSGEKLFF.

The chain recombines TRBV30 with TRBJ1-2, with D perhaps TRBD1 (5 bases). Per the germline V gene, CDR1 is GTSNPN and CDR2 is SVGIG (reference sequence). V dropped 1 base and J dropped 8 bases, with 8 bases sitting between them. The CDR3 consists of 11 residues. CDR3 coding DNA: TGTGCCTGGAGTGATCAGGGAGGCTACACCTTC. Protein: CAWSDQGGYTF.

The V gene is TRBV29-1, the J gene TRBJ1-3; D is unresolved. The V and J ends lost 4 bases and 2 bases respectively, with 18 bases between them. Germline V lookup: CDR1 SQVTM, CDR2 ANQGSEA. The CDR3 covers 16 residues. CDR3 amino acids: CSVAGDTREAGNTIYF. In DNA form, the CDR3 reads TGCAGCGTTGCGGGAGACACCCGGGAGGCTGGAAACACCATATATTTT.

V and J are TRBV12-3 or TRBV12-4 and TRBJ1-2; TRBD1 matches at 7 bases. CDR3 length: 12 amino acids. V shed 6 bases and J 6 bases; nucleotides not matched to a gene: 4. As DNA, the CDR3 is TGTGCCAGCAGCCGGGGGACAGATGGCTACACCTTC. Translation gives CASSRGTDGYTF.

This clone has only one observation. The chain links TRBV6-5 to TRBJ2-7, with D perhaps matching TRBD1 (6 bases). V was clipped by 6 bases and J by 2 bases, with 14 bases between them. CDR1 and CDR2 (germline): MNHEY, SVGAGI. The CDR3 contains 14 residues. CDR3 bases: TGTGCCAGCAGACCGGGTACAGGGCCCTACGAGCAGTACTTC. Amino acid sequence: CASRPGTGPYEQYF.

This chain uses TRBV6-1 with TRBJ2-7, with a possible D match to TRBD1 (5 bases). Deletions cut 2 bases from V and 3 bases from J, with 11 bases between. CDR3 length: 14 residues. The germline CDR1 and CDR2 sequences are MNHNS and SASEGT. CDR3 sequence reads: CASSEQQALYEQYF. The CDR3, as DNA: TGTGCCAGCAGTGAACAACAGGCCCTCTACGAGCAGTACTTC.

This clone showed up just once. The rearrangement uses TRBV6-5 and TRBJ1-4; D gene unclear. CDR3 length: 13 amino acids. V was pared by 6 bases and J by 8 bases, with 13 bases between. Per germline, CDR1 MNHEY and CDR2 SVGAGI. This chain's CDR3 is CASSPDRSEKLFF. CDR3 nucleotides: TGTGCCAGCAGCCCGGACCGTTCAGAAAAACTGTTTTTT.

V is TRBV5-1 and J is TRBJ1-1, with D possibly being TRBD1 (5 bases). The CDR3 is 14 residues long. CDR1 is SGHRS and CDR2 is YFSETQ in the germline V gene. The V end lost 1 base, the J end lost 5 bases, and 12 bases lay between the germline ends. CDR3 nucleotide sequence: TGCGCCAGCAGCTTGTCGGGGGTGAGGACTGAAGCTTTCTTT. It yields the protein CASSLSGVRTEAFF.

The chain employs TRBV18 and TRBJ1-1; D is perhaps TRBD1 (5 bases). The germline gives CDR1 KGHSH, CDR2 LQKENI. The CDR3 sequence is 13 residues long. The germline V and J ends were trimmed by 6 bases and 1 base, with 9 bases remaining between them. CDR3 protein: CASSQQENTEAFF. The CDR3 DNA is TGTGCCAGCTCCCAACAGGAGAACACTGAAGCTTTCTTT. Complete variable domain (other parts from reference TRBV18 and TRBJ1-1): NAGVMQNPRHLVRRRGQEARLRCSPMKGHSHVYWYRQLPEEGLKFMVYLQKENIIDESGMPKERFSAEFPKEGPSILRIQQVVRGDSAAYFCASSQQENTEAFFGQGTRLTVV.

This clone showed up many times. Other DNA sequences in this sample translate to the same CDR3. The chain couples TRBV18 to TRBJ2-5; possibly TRBD1 for D (5 bases). V was trimmed by 1 base and J by 3 bases, leaving 6 bases between them. Germline V lookup: CDR1 KGHSH, CDR2 LQKENI. The CDR3 is 13 residues long. The CDR3 nucleotides are TGTGCCAGCTCACCACTCAGGGAAGAGACCCAGTACTTC. This encodes CASSPLREETQYF. Variable domain in full (rest from reference TRBV18 and TRBJ2-5): NAGVMQNPRHLVRRRGQEARLRCSPMKGHSHVYWYRQLPEEGLKFMVYLQKENIIDESGMPKERFSAEFPKEGPSILRIQQVVRGDSAAYFCASSPLREETQYFGPGTRLLVL.

The V gene is TRBV10-3, the J gene TRBJ1-5; tentatively, D is TRBD1 (5 bases). The CDR3 consists of 14 residues. Trimming cost V 4 bases and J 0 bases, with 7 bases left between them. CDR1 is ENHRY and CDR2 is SYGVKD in the germline V gene. CDR3 DNA sequence: TGTGCCATCAGTGGGGGCCATAGCAATCAGCCCCAGCATTTT. Translating it yields CAISGGHSNQPQHF.